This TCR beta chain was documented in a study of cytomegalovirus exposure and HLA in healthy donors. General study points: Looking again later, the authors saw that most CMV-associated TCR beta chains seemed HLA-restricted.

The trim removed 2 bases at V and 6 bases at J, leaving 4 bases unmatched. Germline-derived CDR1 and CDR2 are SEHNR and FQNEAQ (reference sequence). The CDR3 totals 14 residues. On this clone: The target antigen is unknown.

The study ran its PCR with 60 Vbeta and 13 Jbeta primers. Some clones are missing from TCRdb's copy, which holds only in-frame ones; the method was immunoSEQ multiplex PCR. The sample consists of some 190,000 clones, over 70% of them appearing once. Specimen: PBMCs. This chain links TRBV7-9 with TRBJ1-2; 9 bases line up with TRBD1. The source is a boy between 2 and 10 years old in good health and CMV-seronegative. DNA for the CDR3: TGTGCCAGCAGCTTACCGGGACAGGGAAATGGCTACACCTTC. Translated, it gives CASSLPGQGNGYTF. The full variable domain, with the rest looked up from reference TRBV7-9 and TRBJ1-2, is DTGVSQNPRHKITKRGQNVTFRCDPISEHNRLYWYRQTLGQGPEFLTYFQNEAQLEKSRLLSDRFSAERPKGSFSTLEIQRTEQGDSAMYLCASSLPGQGNGYTFGSGTRLTVV.